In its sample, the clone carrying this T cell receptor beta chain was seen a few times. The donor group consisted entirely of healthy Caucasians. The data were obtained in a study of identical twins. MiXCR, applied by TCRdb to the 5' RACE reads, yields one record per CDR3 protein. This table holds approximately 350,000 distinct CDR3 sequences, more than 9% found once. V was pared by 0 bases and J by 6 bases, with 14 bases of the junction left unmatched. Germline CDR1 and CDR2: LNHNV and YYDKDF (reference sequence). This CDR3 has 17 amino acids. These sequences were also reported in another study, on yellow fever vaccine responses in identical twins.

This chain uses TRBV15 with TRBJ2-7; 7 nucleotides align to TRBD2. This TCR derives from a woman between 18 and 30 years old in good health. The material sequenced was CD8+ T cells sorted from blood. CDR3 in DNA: TGTGCCACCAGCAGAGATTTATTTAGAGGCGGGAGTGGCGAGCAGTACTTC. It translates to CATSRDLFRGGSGEQYF.